The clone carrying this T cell receptor beta chain was detected ten times or more. Its antigen remains unidentified. These data belong to a study of neurological immune-mediated disorders. Study-wide results and limits: CDR3 amino acid sequences of expanded clones were not shared across subjects, a result suggesting private repertoires in all groups.

This CDR3 has 16 amino acids. CDR1 is DFQATT and CDR2 is SNEGSKA in the germline V gene (reference sequence). V was trimmed by 0 bases and J by 5 bases, leaving 19 bases between them. TCRdb independently ran MiXCR on the 5' RACE reads; one entry per CDR3 protein. The sample yields fewer than 85,000 distinct CDR3 sequences, just over 5% seen once. The sequence came from a woman aged 30 to 39 with multiple sclerosis. The V call is TRBV20-1, the J call TRBJ1-2, with D unresolved. Sequenced: PBMCs. CDR3 bases: TGCAGTGCTAGAGATGCCTCAGGCGTTTCCCTTTATGGCTACACCTTC. It codes for CSARDASGVSLYGYTF.